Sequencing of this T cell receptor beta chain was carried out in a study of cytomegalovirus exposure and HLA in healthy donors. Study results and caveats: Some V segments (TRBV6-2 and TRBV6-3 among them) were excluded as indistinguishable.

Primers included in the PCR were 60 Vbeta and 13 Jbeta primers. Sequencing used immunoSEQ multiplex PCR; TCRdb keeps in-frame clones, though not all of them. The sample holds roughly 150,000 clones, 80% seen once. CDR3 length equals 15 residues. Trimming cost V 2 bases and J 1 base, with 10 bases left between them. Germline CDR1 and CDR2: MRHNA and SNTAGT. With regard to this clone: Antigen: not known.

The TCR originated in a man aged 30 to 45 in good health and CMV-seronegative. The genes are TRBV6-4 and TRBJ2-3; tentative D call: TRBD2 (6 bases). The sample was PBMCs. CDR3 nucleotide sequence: TGTGCCAGCAGTGACCCGGCTAGCGGCACAGATACGCAGTATTTT. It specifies CASSDPASGTDTQYF.